The clone carrying this T cell receptor (beta chain) has ten or more counts. The CDR3 spans 16 residues. V was trimmed by 7 bases and J by 4 bases, leaving 20 bases between them. The germline V gene has CDR1 MNHNS and CDR2 SASEGT. The sample is drawn from a study of T cells in Graves' hyperthyroidism and ophthalmopathy. TCR beta CDR3 sequences were amplified from RNA transcripts. RT-PCR in the first round (using the HTBI primer set) targeted the TCR CDR3. TCRdb analysed the multiplex PCR reads with MiXCR anew, one entry per CDR3 protein. The profile shows a few hundred thousand distinct CDR3 sequences, around 13% of them singletons.

The material sequenced was blood. The sequence came from a woman aged 40 to 49 with Graves' ophthalmopathy. The genes are TRBV6-1 and TRBJ2-1; possibly TRBD2 for D (5 bases). The CDR3 sequence: CASTSRVAQNYNEQFF. For the CDR3, the DNA is TGTGCCAGCACTTCAAGGGTAGCGCAAAATTACAATGAGCAGTTCTTC.